This section outlines one T cell receptor beta chain sequence together with its context. Its antigen is unknown. Expressed TCRB transcripts were sequenced, since all the RNA that had been isolated was reverse transcribed. Using immunoSEQ multiplex PCR, the repertoire was profiled, and TCRdb retains in-frame clones only, with some absent. In the table there are roughly 380,000 clones, 20% of which are singletons. This sample is part of a study of beta chain features in type 1 diabetes. Study-level findings and limits: Shorter templates might be favored by PCR, and equally so in patients and in controls. Insertions were fewer and deletions more numerous at VDJ junctions in type 1 diabetes patients. Patients' naive, central memory and Treg TCRB repertoires seemed closer to one another than those of healthy donors. Sequencing of cDNA might inflate the share of cells that strongly express TCR.

The V end was cut by 5 bases, the J end by 5 bases, with 15 bases between. The CDR3 consists of 14 residues. Germline values: CDR1 MNHEY, CDR2 SVGAGI. The TCR sequence derives from a woman between 18 and 29 years old in good health. The J gene is TRBJ1-2, the V gene TRBV6-5, with D possibly TRBD1 on 6 matching bases. The sequenced sample was naive CD4+ T cells from blood. The DNA for the CDR3 is TGTGCCAGCAGTCAATCCCGGGGGGCGTATGGCTACACCTTC. Its protein product is CASSQSRGAYGYTF.